The present entry profiles one T cell receptor (beta chain) with its context. The sample is drawn from a study of blood T cell repertoires in COVID-19. Study-level background: Acute-phase and convalescent COVID-19 samples originated in the United States, Italy and Spain.

Clones were read by immunoSEQ multiplex PCR, and TCRdb kept only the in-frame ones, dropping some. The sample contains 150,000 to 200,000 clones, approximately 87% of which appear only once. In germline, CDR1 is SNHLY, CDR2 FYNNEI. The CDR3 is 15 amino acids. V was cut by 1 base and J by 5 bases, with 14 bases left in between. The genes are TRBV2 and TRBJ2-5, with D perhaps matching TRBD2 (5 bases). Input material: peripheral blood. This clonotype was obtained from a woman under 30 who had recovered from COVID-19. CDR3 amino acids: CASSEEIGRGETQYF. The DNA for the CDR3 is TGTGCCAGCAGTGAAGAAATTGGGAGAGGGGAGACCCAGTACTTC.